This TCR beta chain was obtained from a study of blood T cell repertoires in COVID-19. Study-level background: Donors in the United States, Italy and Spain gave samples during acute or convalescent COVID-19. Sample material is recorded as cDNA or gDNA derived from T cells, B-cell-depleted T cells, or PBMCs.

This clone was counted many times. The germline gives CDR1 LGHDT, CDR2 YNNKEL (reference sequence). This CDR3 spans 15 amino acids. J gave up 6 bases and V 4 bases, and 5 bases lay outside the gene matches. Original methodology: Reference gene primers were amplified, and this amplification served to estimate nucleated cell counts. The table came from immunoSEQ multiplex PCR; TCRdb's copy has only in-frame clones and leaves some out. That table supplies the V and J calls and clone size; D and trimming were determined from the DNA. The table includes approximately 100,000 clones, more than 75% detected once.

The sequence was obtained from a man aged 45-65 years with acute or convalescent COVID-19. The sample taken for sequencing was peripheral blood. The V gene is TRBV3-1 (or the pseudogene TRBV3-2), the J gene TRBJ2-7; 14 nucleotides match TRBD2. The CDR3 region has the DNA TGTGCCAGCAGCCCGACTAGCGGGAGGGCCGGCGAGCAGTACTTC. Amino acid sequence: CASSPTSGRAGEQYF.